A selection of T cell receptor beta chains follows, all from one sample in a study of blood T cell repertoires in COVID-19. Profiling relied on immunoSEQ multiplex PCR, and the TCRdb table lists in-frame clones only, not all of them. Counted here are about 69,000 clones, roughly 85% occurring once; the ten biggest clones make up roughly 2.9%. Sequenced material: peripheral blood. These receptors came from a man older than 75 with acute or convalescent COVID-19. Both conserved end residues are part of each CDR3. A D gene is named only where the DNA matches it firmly. The size field is filled for only some rows; it gives once, few, many or a size class.

TRBJ1-1 TRBV5-1 - - CASSWSGGNTEAFF TGCGCCAGCAGCTGGTCTGGGGGCAACACTGAAGCTTTCTTT
TRBJ2-5 TRBV5-1 TRBD1 - CASSRQGRETQYF TGCGCCAGCAGTCGACAGGGTCGAGAGACCCAGTACTTC
TRBJ2-5 TRBV5-4 TRBD2 - CASRSGKCQETQYF TGTGCCAGCAGGAGCGGGAAGTGCCAAGAGACCCAGTACTTC
TRBJ2-7 TRBV19 - - CASSMRAGQGYEQYF TGTGCCAGTAGTATGCGGGCGGGGCAAGGCTACGAGCAGTACTTC
TRBJ2-7 TRBV11-2 - - CASSFTVTFYEQYF TGTGCCAGCAGCTTCACAGTGACCTTCTACGAGCAGTACTTC
TRBJ2-7 TRBV24-1 - once CASGAYGVKPYEQYF TGTGCCAGCGGCGCATATGGAGTTAAGCCCTACGAGCAGTACTTC
TRBJ2-2 TRBV2 - - CASSEGVGELFF TGTGCCAGCAGCGAGGGTGTCGGGGAGCTGTTTTTT
TRBJ1-1 TRBV2 TRBD1 once CASTGTGGLTEAFF TGTGCCAGCACCGGGACAGGGGGGCTCACTGAAGCTTTCTTT
TRBJ2-2 TRBV6-5 TRBD1 - CASTRGQPTTGELFF TGTGCCAGCACGAGGGGGCAACCGACCACCGGGGAGCTGTTTTTT
TRBJ2-6 TRBV24-1 TRBD2 - CATSRGGTGANVLTF TGTGCCACCAGTCGGGGGGGCACTGGGGCCAACGTCCTGACTTTC
TRBJ2-1 TRBV4-3 - medium-sized CASSQGRSRVYNEQFF TGCGCCAGCAGCCAAGGAAGGTCACGGGTATACAATGAGCAGTTCTTC
TRBJ2-5 TRBV7-2 - - CASSLQSHRAKETQYF TGTGCCAGCAGCTTACAGTCGCACAGGGCCAAAGAGACCCAGTACTTC
TRBJ2-1 TRBV2 TRBD2 - CASRGLADLLTYNEQFF TGTGCCAGCAGAGGACTAGCGGACTTGTTAACCTACAATGAGCAGTTCTTC
TRBJ2-7 TRBV30 TRBD2 - CAWSALGTSAYEQYF TGTGCCTGGAGTGCGTTAGGGACTAGCGCCTACGAGCAGTACTTC
TRBJ1-2 TRBV18 TRBD1 - CASSPVTGVSYGYTF TGTGCCAGCTCACCAGTGACAGGGGTTAGCTATGGCTACACCTTC
TRBJ1-5 TRBV5-3 TRBD1 - CARSYPDRDVGNQPQHF TGTGCCAGAAGCTACCCGGACAGGGATGTCGGCAATCAGCCCCAGCATTTT
TRBJ2-1 TRBV10-1 - - CASSERLAKGQFF TGCGCCAGCAGTGAGAGGCTAGCCAAGGGGCAGTTCTTC
TRBJ2-7 TRBV27 TRBD1 - CASRTGTGGSYEQYF TGTGCCAGCAGAACGGGGACAGGGGGCTCCTACGAGCAGTACTTC
TRBJ1-6 TRBV25-1 TRBD1 few CASSAIGGTGVSPLHF TGTGCCAGCAGTGCTATAGGAGGGACAGGGGTCTCACCCCTCCACTTT
TRBJ2-5 TRBV5-4 - - CASSPGGQETQYF TGTGCCAGCAGCCCTGGGGGGCAAGAGACCCAGTACTTC
TRBJ1-1 TRBV25-1 TRBD1 - CASRPQGMNTEAFF TGTGCCAGCAGACCACAGGGGATGAACACTGAAGCTTTCTTT
TRBJ2-1 TRBV7-2 TRBD2 - CASSSSGNRDNEQFF TGTGCCAGCAGTTCAAGCGGGAATCGGGACAATGAGCAGTTCTTC
TRBJ1-6 TRBV5-6 - - CASSPWSSSYNSPLHF TGTGCCAGCAGCCCCTGGTCCAGCTCCTATAATTCACCCCTCCACTTT
TRBJ1-1 TRBV25-1 - few CASGSTGNTEAFF TGTGCCAGCGGCTCGACAGGGAACACTGAAGCTTTCTTT
TRBJ2-5 TRBV7-2 - - CASSLHPRTTMGETQYF TGTGCCAGCAGCTTACACCCACGGACTACAATGGGGGAGACCCAGTACTTC
TRBJ2-3 TRBV7-8 TRBD2 - CASSSRRTSVTDTQYF TGTGCCAGCAGCTCTCGTCGGACTAGCGTGACAGATACGCAGTATTTT
TRBJ2-3 TRBV5-1 TRBD2 - CASSPGLAVDTQYF TGCGCCAGCAGCCCCGGACTAGCGGTAGATACGCAGTATTTT
TRBJ2-5 TRBV5-1 - - CASSLVGLAHLPGKTQYF TGCGCCAGCAGCTTGGTAGGGCTAGCGCACCTTCCGGGTAAGACCCAGTACTTC
TRBJ2-1 TRBV7-2 - - CASTPQQGVNNEQFF TGTGCCAGCACCCCACAACAGGGTGTCAACAATGAGCAGTTCTTC